This T cell receptor beta chain was documented in a study of blood T cell repertoires in COVID-19. The germline gives CDR1 LNHDA, CDR2 SQIVND (reference sequence). The germline V and J ends were trimmed by 1 base and 11 bases, with 14 bases remaining between them. The CDR3 contains 14 residues. Sequenced by immunoSEQ multiplex PCR; TCRdb stores in-frame clones only, minus some. This repertoire shows roughly 100,000 clones, roughly 91% found once; its top ten account for 6%. The chain links TRBV19 to TRBJ1-4, with unresolved D. This receptor was obtained from a human donor in a cohort sampled during active COVID-19. The material sequenced was peripheral blood. DNA of the CDR3: TGTGCCAGTAGTATAGCGGGGAGCGCCCTGAAACTGTTTTTT. Its translation: CASSIAGSALKLFF. The complete variable domain, with remaining parts taken from reference TRBV19 and TRBJ1-4, reads DGGITQSPKYLFRKEGQNVTLSCEQNLNHDAMYWYRQDPGQGLRLIYYSQIVNDFQKGDIAEGYSVSREKKESFPLTVTSAQKNPTAFYLCASSIAGSALKLFFGSGTQLSVL.